Below are 17 T cell receptor beta chains sequenced from a single sample in a study of cytomegalovirus exposure and HLA in healthy donors. PCR amplification relied on 60 Vbeta primers (plus 13 Jbeta primers). Produced via immunoSEQ multiplex PCR; TCRdb's table is partial and in-frame only. The profile shows 150,000 to 200,000 clones, around 87% of them singletons. The sequencing input was PBMCs. These receptors were obtained from a woman younger than 30 in good health and CMV-seronegative.

This clone was counted a single time. The chain recombines TRBV6-4 with TRBJ1-3; D uncertain. The V and J ends lost 2 bases and 4 bases respectively, with 24 bases between them. Per germline, CDR1 MRHNA and CDR2 SNTAGT. This CDR3 region has 19 residues. CDR3 amino acids: CASSDPGGGRWGAGNTIYF. The DNA for the CDR3 is TGTGCCAGCAGTGACCCAGGTGGAGGCAGGTGGGGAGCAGGAAACACCATATATTTT.

This clone has only one observation. The chain combines TRBV5-4 with TRBJ1-2, with 7 bases lining up with TRBD1. Trimming cost V 4 bases and J 4 bases; bases outside gene matches: 7. This CDR3 has 14 residues. In germline, CDR1 is SGHNT, CDR2 YYREEE (reference sequence). The CDR3 loop reads CASSPRQGRYGYTF. CDR3 nucleotides: TGTGCCAGCAGCCCAAGACAGGGTCGCTATGGCTACACCTTC.

This chain joins TRBV12-5 and TRBJ2-6; D perhaps matches TRBD1 (5 bases). Trimming cost V 4 bases and J 2 bases, with 21 bases left between them. The CDR3 consists of 19 residues. The germline V gene encodes CDR1 LGHNT and CDR2 FRNRAP. The CDR3 protein is CASGSRSPDTETGANVLTF. CDR3 coding DNA: TGTGCTAGTGGTTCGAGGTCCCCGGACACCGAAACTGGGGCCAACGTCCTGACTTTC.

This sequence joins TRBV5-3 and TRBJ2-5; 7 bases match TRBD2. TRBV5-3 is recorded as an ORF, its role being uncertain. CDR3 size: 14 residues. V was pared by 3 bases and J by 11 bases, with 13 bases of the junction left unmatched. Here the CDR3 reads CARSSGLLEWEQYF. CDR3 bases: TGTGCCAGAAGCTCGGGACTATTGGAGTGGGAGCAGTACTTC.

J is TRBJ1-1 and V is TRBV5-1; 9 nucleotides line up with TRBD1. The V gene's germline CDR1 is SGHRS and CDR2 YFSETQ. The CDR3 has 13 residues. V dropped 5 bases and J dropped 4; count of bases not matched to a gene: 3. Here the CDR3 reads CASRTTGGTEAFF. The CDR3 DNA reads TGCGCCAGCAGAACGACAGGGGGCACTGAAGCTTTCTTT.

In its sample, this clone was seen a few times. CDR3 residues: CASSLAGGHEQYF. CDR3 sequence (DNA): TGTGCCAGCAGCTTGGCGGGGGGGCACGAGCAGTACTTC. The rearrangement links TRBV5-6 to TRBJ2-7, with 8 nucleotides matching TRBD2. The CDR3 is made up of 13 amino acids. CDR1 is SGHDT and CDR2 is YYEEEE in the germline V gene. The V and J ends lost 0 bases and 5 bases, in that order; junction bases with no gene match: 1.

This clone was picked up a small number of times. V and J are TRBV19 and TRBJ1-6; TRBD1 matches 7 bases. CDR1 is LNHDA, CDR2 SQIVND, per germline (reference sequence). V lost 7 bases and J lost 0; bases outside the gene matches: 6. The CDR3 is 16 residues long. CDR3 sequence (DNA): TGTGCCAGTAAATCACAGGGGAGCTCCTATAATTCACCCCTCCACTTT. Protein product: CASKSQGSSYNSPLHF. Based on the CDR3 plus reference TRBV19 and TRBJ1-6, the full variable domain is DGGITQSPKYLFRKEGQNVTLSCEQNLNHDAMYWYRQDPGQGLRLIYYSQIVNDFQKGDIAEGYSVSREKKESFPLTVTSAQKNPTAFYLCASKSQGSSYNSPLHFGNGTRLTVT.

The chain has TRBV7-9 and TRBJ1-1; 8 bases are shared with TRBD1. CDR1 SEHNR and CDR2 FQNEAQ come from the germline V gene (reference sequence). V shed 3 bases and J 3 bases; nucleotides not matched to a gene: 6. This CDR3 has 15 residues. The CDR3, as DNA: TGTGCCAGCAGCTTCGGACAGGGTCGGGACACTGAAGCTTTCTTT. Translated, it gives CASSFGQGRDTEAFF.

The chain recombines TRBV5-1 with TRBJ2-7, with D possibly being TRBD1 (5 bases). The germline gives CDR1 SGHRS, CDR2 YFSETQ. The V and J ends lost 4 bases and 1 base respectively, with 18 bases between them. CDR3 length equals 16 residues. CDR3 protein: CASSGAPGGVSYEQYF. For the CDR3, the DNA is TGCGCCAGCAGCGGGGCCCCTGGCGGAGTATCCTACGAGCAGTACTTC.

The V call is TRBV19, the J call TRBJ1-5; 7 bases are shared with TRBD1. Germline trimming cut 3 bases from V and 5 bases from J; bases unmatched to any gene: 16. CDR1 is LNHDA and CDR2 is SQIVND in the germline V gene (reference sequence). The CDR3 is made up of 18 amino acids. CDR3: CASSMGPSDRDLYQPQHF. DNA of the CDR3: TGTGCCAGTAGTATGGGCCCCTCAGACAGGGATTTGTATCAGCCCCAGCATTTT. The full variable domain, with the rest looked up from reference TRBV19 and TRBJ1-5, is DGGITQSPKYLFRKEGQNVTLSCEQNLNHDAMYWYRQDPGQGLRLIYYSQIVNDFQKGDIAEGYSVSREKKESFPLTVTSAQKNPTAFYLCASSMGPSDRDLYQPQHFGDGTRLSIL.

This clone was counted only a few times. The chain is built from TRBV30 and TRBJ1-4, with TRBD1 matching 8 bases. With V trimmed by 0 bases and J by 5 bases, 8 bases remained unmatched. The CDR3 consists of 16 residues. CDR1 is GTSNPN and CDR2 is SVGIG in the germline V gene (reference sequence). Here the CDR3 reads CAWSVRTGYLNEKLFF. CDR3 nucleotides: TGTGCCTGGAGTGTCAGGACAGGGTATCTCAATGAAAAACTGTTTTTT.

The genes are TRBV9 and TRBJ1-1; maybe TRBD1 (6 bases). The CDR3 contains 18 residues. Germline V gene lookup returns CDR1 SGDLS and CDR2 YYNGEE. The V end was cut by 0 bases, the J end by 0 bases, with 18 bases between. Here the CDR3 DNA reads TGTGCCAGCAGCGTAGATACAGGGACCGGATGGATGAACACTGAAGCTTTCTTT. Translation: CASSVDTGTGWMNTEAFF.

The V and J genes are TRBV18 and TRBJ2-7; 7 bases are a match to TRBD2. Trimming took 3 bases from V and 2 from J; bases not matched to a gene: 10. CDR3 length: 16 amino acids. Germline CDR1 and CDR2: KGHSH and LQKENI. CDR3 in DNA: TGTGCCAGCTCACCGCAAGGCGGGAGAACCACCTACGAGCAGTACTTC. Translation: CASSPQGGRTTYEQYF.

V gene TRBV11-3 combines with J gene TRBJ2-1, with 7 bases lining up with TRBD1. The germline V gene encodes CDR1 SGHNT and CDR2 YENEEA. This CDR3 region has 15 residues. V lost 3 bases, J lost 8 bases, and 10 bases stayed unmatched. CDR3 protein: CASSLGQSPGDEQFF. CDR3 coding DNA: TGTGCCAGCAGCTTGGGACAGTCCCCCGGGGATGAGCAGTTCTTC.

The rearrangement links TRBV5-1 to TRBJ2-7, with TRBD1 identical over 8 bases. The junction had 10 bases not matched to a gene; V was cut back by 4 bases and J by 1 base. The length of the CDR3 is 16 residues. From germline, CDR1 is SGHRS and CDR2 YFSETQ. CDR3 nucleotides: TGCGCCAGCAGCATAACGGGACAGGCCTCTTCCTACGAGCAGTACTTC. Translation gives CASSITGQASSYEQYF.

The rearrangement links TRBV4-1 to TRBJ1-5; D call uncertain. Per germline, CDR1 MGHRA and CDR2 YSYEKL. Trimming pared 4 bases from V and 5 bases from J, leaving 15 bases between. This CDR3 comprises 15 residues. The CDR3 sequence: CASSPTRGEDQPQHF. The CDR3 DNA reads TGCGCCAGCAGCCCGACCCGTGGTGAGGATCAGCCCCAGCATTTT.

The gene calls are TRBV29-1 and TRBJ1-5; unclear D gene. Germline CDR1 and CDR2: SQVTM and ANQGSEA. V was trimmed by 3 bases and J by 6 bases, leaving 12 bases between them. The CDR3 loop spans 13 amino acids. The CDR3 reads CSVEGGLGQPQHF. Written as DNA, the CDR3 is TGCAGCGTTGAGGGAGGGTTGGGTCAGCCCCAGCATTTT.